Below are 10 T cell receptor beta chains sequenced from a single sample in a study of shared clonotypes between healthy human individuals. Using immunoSEQ multiplex PCR, the repertoire was profiled, and TCRdb retains in-frame clones only, with some absent. Of around 2.1 million clones detected, approximately 94% appear once; the ten largest clones hold approximately 1.7%. The naive CD8 subset, CD45RO-negative cells positively selected for CCR7, excluded terminally differentiated effector memory CD45RA+ cells. Sequencing was carried out using naive CD8+ T cells from PBMCs. Receptors originate from a man between 18 and 35 years old in good health. Some clones in this sample may be carry-over from other donors' samples.

This chain joins TRBV19 and TRBJ2-1; 7 nucleotides match TRBD2. The CDR3 sequence is 15 residues long. J lost 3 bases, V lost 3 bases, and 5 bases had no gene match. CDR1 LNHDA and CDR2 SQIVND come from the germline V gene (reference sequence). DNA for the CDR3: TGTGCCAGTAGTATCTGGCTAGCGGACTACAATGAGCAGTTCTTC. Protein sequence: CASSIWLADYNEQFF.

V is TRBV4-1 and J is TRBJ2-1; D not resolved. Germline V gives CDR1 MGHRA, CDR2 YSYEKL. CDR3 length equals 14 residues. The V gene lost 4 bases and the J gene lost 8 bases, with 15 bases spanning the gap. The CDR3 protein is CASSRLYNRDEQFF. The CDR3 DNA reads as TGCGCCAGCAGCCGCCTTTATAACCGCGATGAGCAGTTCTTC.

V usage is TRBV7-9 and J usage is TRBJ2-1; TRBD2 is a possible D gene (5 bases). Germline values: CDR1 SEHNR, CDR2 FQNEAQ (reference sequence). V was shortened by 4 bases and J by 1 base, with 14 bases between the two germline ends. CDR3 length equals 16 residues. CDR3 coding DNA: TGTGCCAGCAGCTCCTCGGACTCAATATCCTACAATGAGCAGTTCTTC. It encodes CASSSSDSISYNEQFF.

Turning to this clone: Other DNA sequences of this sample code for an identical CDR3. CDR3 sequence (DNA): TGCGCCAGCAGCTTGGGGCGGAACACTGAAGCTTTCTTT. This codes for CASSLGRNTEAFF. The chain combines TRBV5-1 with TRBJ1-1; no clear D gene. The V gene lost 0 bases and the J gene lost 1 base, with 4 bases spanning the gap. The V gene's germline CDR1 is SGHRS and CDR2 YFSETQ. CDR3 length: 13 residues.

In its sample, this clone was seen a few times. Within the sample, other DNA sequences also encode this same CDR3. The gene calls are TRBV9 and TRBJ1-1; D gene ambiguous. Per the germline V gene, CDR1 is SGDLS and CDR2 is YYNGEE. Trimming took 0 bases from V and 2 from J, leaving 5 bases between them. The CDR3 runs 13 residues. The CDR3 reads CASSVDGNTEAFF. In DNA form, the CDR3 reads TGTGCCAGCAGCGTAGATGGAAACACTGAAGCTTTCTTT.

The chain uses TRBV7-8 and TRBJ2-7; maybe TRBD1 (6 bases). This CDR3 region has 16 residues. Germline V gene sequence: CDR1 SGHVS, CDR2 FQNEAQ. V was shortened by 2 bases and J by 0 bases, with 14 bases between the two germline ends. CDR3 region: CASSLSLHRDSYEQYF. The CDR3 DNA reads TGTGCCAGCAGCTTATCCCTGCACAGGGACTCCTACGAGCAGTACTTC.

The V gene is TRBV7-2, the J gene TRBJ2-7, with 7 nucleotides matching TRBD2. Trimming at V came to 1 base and at J to 5 bases, leaving 5 bases not matched to a gene. Germline lookup yields CDR1 SGHTA and CDR2 FQGNSA. The CDR3 has 14 residues. The CDR3 spells CASSLGQAGHEQYF. The CDR3 DNA reads TGTGCCAGCAGCTTAGGTCAAGCGGGGCACGAGCAGTACTTC.

V and J are TRBV7-9 and TRBJ2-7; TRBD2 might be the D (6 bases). The V gene's germline CDR1 is SEHNR and CDR2 FQNEAQ (reference sequence). V was pared by 8 bases and J by 0 bases, with 11 bases between. The length of the CDR3 is 13 residues. CDR3 loop: CASGPGLSYEQYF. CDR3 nucleotides: TGTGCCAGCGGACCGGGACTCTCCTACGAGCAGTACTTC.

This chain connects TRBV5-4 to TRBJ2-5; D not certain. The assigned J gene may be wrong: the sequence end matches TRBJ2-7 better. The CDR3 length is 12 residues. Looked up from germline, CDR1 is SGHNT and CDR2 is YYREEE (reference sequence). The CDR3 protein is CATMPGSGEQYF. In nucleotides, the CDR3 is TGTGCCACGATGCCCGGGTCAGGCGAGCAGTACTTC.

This clone has a single count. The chain employs TRBV9 and TRBJ2-3; 7 nucleotides line up with TRBD1. V was pared by 0 bases and J by 0 bases, with 10 bases of the junction left unmatched. The CDR3 runs 18 residues. Germline assignment: CDR1 SGDLS and CDR2 YYNGEE. The CDR3 here is CASSVGDRPASSTDTQYF. Written as DNA, the CDR3 is TGTGCCAGCAGCGTAGGGGACAGACCCGCATCTAGCACAGATACGCAGTATTTT.